This T cell receptor beta chain was sequenced for a study of blood T cell repertoires in COVID-19. The wider study: The United States, Italy and Spain provided the acute and convalescent COVID-19 samples.

The protocol was immunoSEQ multiplex PCR, while the TCRdb copy is restricted to in-frame clones and leaves out a portion. In the table there are a few hundred thousand clones, 87% of which are singletons. Participants' own reports of clinical history determined their cohort assignment. The receptor's source is a woman younger than 45 who had recovered from COVID-19. Sequencing was carried out using PBMCs or T cells enriched from blood (not recorded which).

The CDR3 region is CASSLVGGGKWGYTF. CDR3 in DNA: TGTGCCAGCAGCTTAGTAGGCGGCGGAAAGTGGGGCTACACCTTC. The rearrangement joins TRBV7-9 to TRBJ1-2; D call uncertain. The germline gives CDR1 SEHNR, CDR2 FQNEAQ (reference sequence). The CDR3 spans 15 residues. V lost 1 base, J lost 8 bases, and 17 bases lay in between.